This T cell receptor (beta chain) was identified during a study of monozygotic twins with inflammatory bowel disease. Whole-study findings and limits: IBD patients carried less diverse TCRbeta repertoires (inverse Simpson) than healthy co-twins.

Germline CDR1 and CDR2: SGHAT and FQNNGV. The CDR3 has 15 residues. Details on this clonotype: What it recognizes is unknown.

Nested amplification of TCRalpha and TCRbeta cDNA involved two PCRs of around 15 and 9 cycles. TCRdb re-called the 5' RACE reads and gives one entry per CDR3 protein, without DNA. The sample holds some 450,000 distinct CDR3 sequences. The receptor was derived from a human donor with ulcerative colitis or Crohn's disease, or a healthy co-twin of an affected twin (not recorded which). The chain couples TRBV11-2 to TRBJ2-7; with no DNA, the TCRdb D assignment of TRBD1 cannot be verified. Sequenced input: blood. The CDR3 sequence: CASSSNMGGHYEQYF.